This TCR beta chain was profiled in a study of siplizumab effects on memory and regulatory T cells. Clones were read by immunoSEQ multiplex PCR, and TCRdb kept only the in-frame ones, dropping some. The table includes about 100,000 clones, over 90% detected once. The sequenced sample consisted of non-Treg CD4+ T cells sorted from blood. The TCR originated in a human donor in good health.

CDR3 DNA: TGTGCCAGCAGCGCCCAGGACGGGAGGGGTGCTAATGAAAAACTGTTTTTT. Protein product: CASSAQDGRGANEKLFF. V is TRBV5-5 and J is TRBJ1-4, with a weak D call TRBD1 (5 bases). The length of the CDR3 is 17 residues. Between the trimmed V and J ends, which lost 4 bases and 3 bases, there was a span of 19 bases. Germline CDR1 is SGHKS and CDR2 is YYEKEE (reference sequence).